This TCR beta chain derives from a study of blood T cell repertoires in COVID-19. On the study more broadly: COVID-19 samples from acute and convalescent phases originated in the United States, Italy and Spain.

Original processing notes: Reference gene primer amplification in the assay estimated nucleated cell counts. Libraries were prepared by immunoSEQ multiplex PCR; TCRdb keeps only in-frame clonotypes and omits some of them. Clone size and the V and J calls come from that table; the DNA yielded D and trimming. The table includes approximately 330,000 clones, approximately 87% detected once. Sequencing was carried out using peripheral blood. This TCR was sampled from a woman aged 50 to 60 with active or convalescent COVID-19.

This CDR3 is CASSLQAGGPNQETQYF. In DNA, the CDR3 is TGTGCCAGCAGCTTACAAGCGGGAGGGCCGAACCAAGAGACCCAGTACTTC. V is TRBV7-3 and J is TRBJ2-5; 10 bases are a match to TRBD2. The junction had 6 bases not matched to a gene; V was cut back by 2 bases and J by 0 bases. The CDR3 totals 17 residues. Looked up from germline, CDR1 is SGHTA and CDR2 is FQGTGA.